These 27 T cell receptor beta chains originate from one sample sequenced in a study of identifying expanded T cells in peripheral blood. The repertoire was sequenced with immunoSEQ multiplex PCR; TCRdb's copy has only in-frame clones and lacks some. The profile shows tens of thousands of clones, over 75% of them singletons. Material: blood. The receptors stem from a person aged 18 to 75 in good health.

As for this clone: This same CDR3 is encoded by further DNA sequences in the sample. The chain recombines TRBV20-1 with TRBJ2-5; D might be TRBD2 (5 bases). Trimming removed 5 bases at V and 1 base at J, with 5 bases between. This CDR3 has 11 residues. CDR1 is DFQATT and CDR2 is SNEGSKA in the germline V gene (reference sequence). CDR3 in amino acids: CSARGQETQYF. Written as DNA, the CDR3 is TGCAGTGCTCGGGGCCAAGAGACCCAGTACTTC.

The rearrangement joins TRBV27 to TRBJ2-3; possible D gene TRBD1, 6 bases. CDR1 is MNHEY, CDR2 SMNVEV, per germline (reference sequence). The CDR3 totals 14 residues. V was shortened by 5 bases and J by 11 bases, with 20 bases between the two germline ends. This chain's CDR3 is CASSEGTFSLGQYF. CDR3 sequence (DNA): TGTGCCAGCAGTGAGGGGACATTCTCTCTGGGGCAGTATTTT.

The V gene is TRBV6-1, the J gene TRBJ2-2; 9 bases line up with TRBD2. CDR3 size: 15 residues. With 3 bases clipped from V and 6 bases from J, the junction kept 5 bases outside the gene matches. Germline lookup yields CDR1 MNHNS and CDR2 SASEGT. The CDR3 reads CASSDLAGGPGELFF. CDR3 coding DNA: TGTGCCAGCAGTGATTTGGCGGGGGGGCCCGGGGAGCTGTTTTTT.

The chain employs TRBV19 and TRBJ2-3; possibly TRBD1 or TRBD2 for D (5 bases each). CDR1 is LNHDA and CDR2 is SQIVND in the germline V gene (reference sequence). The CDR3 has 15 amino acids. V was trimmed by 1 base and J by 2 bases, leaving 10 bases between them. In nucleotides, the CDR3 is TGTGCCAGTAGTATAGGGGGGTCTTACACAGATACGCAGTATTTT. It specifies CASSIGGSYTDTQYF. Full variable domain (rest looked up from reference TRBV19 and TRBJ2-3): DGGITQSPKYLFRKEGQNVTLSCEQNLNHDAMYWYRQDPGQGLRLIYYSQIVNDFQKGDIAEGYSVSREKKESFPLTVTSAQKNPTAFYLCASSIGGSYTDTQYFGPGTRLTVL.

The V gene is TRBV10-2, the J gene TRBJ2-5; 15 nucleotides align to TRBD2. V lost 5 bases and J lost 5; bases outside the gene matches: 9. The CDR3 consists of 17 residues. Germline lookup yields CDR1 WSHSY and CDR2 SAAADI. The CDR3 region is CASSLSGTSGGKETQYF. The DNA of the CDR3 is TGCGCCAGCAGTCTCTCCGGGACTAGCGGGGGGAAGGAGACCCAGTACTTC.

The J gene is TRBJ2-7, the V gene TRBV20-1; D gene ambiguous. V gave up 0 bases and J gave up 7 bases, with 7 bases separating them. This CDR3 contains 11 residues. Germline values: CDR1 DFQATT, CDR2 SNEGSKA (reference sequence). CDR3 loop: CSARDTPEQYF. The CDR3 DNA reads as TGCAGTGCTAGAGATACGCCAGAGCAGTACTTC.

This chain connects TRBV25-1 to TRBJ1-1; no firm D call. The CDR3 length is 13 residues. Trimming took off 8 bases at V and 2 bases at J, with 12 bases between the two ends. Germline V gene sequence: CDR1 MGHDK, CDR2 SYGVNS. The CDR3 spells CASSLRGNTEAFF. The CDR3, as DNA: TGTGCCAGCTCTCTTCGGGGAAACACTGAAGCTTTCTTT.

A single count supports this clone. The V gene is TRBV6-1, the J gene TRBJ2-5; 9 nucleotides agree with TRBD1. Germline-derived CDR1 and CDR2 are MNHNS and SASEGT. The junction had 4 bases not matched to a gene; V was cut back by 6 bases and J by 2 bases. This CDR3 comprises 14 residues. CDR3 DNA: TGTGCCAGCAGGAAAGACAGGGGGCAAGAGACCCAGTACTTC. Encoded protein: CASRKDRGQETQYF.

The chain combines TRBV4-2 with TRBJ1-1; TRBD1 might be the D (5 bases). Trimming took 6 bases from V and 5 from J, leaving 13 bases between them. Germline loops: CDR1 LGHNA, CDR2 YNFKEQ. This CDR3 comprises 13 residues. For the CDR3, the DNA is TGTGCCAGCAGGGGGGGACTGGGGACTGAAGCTTTCTTT. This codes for CASRGGLGTEAFF.

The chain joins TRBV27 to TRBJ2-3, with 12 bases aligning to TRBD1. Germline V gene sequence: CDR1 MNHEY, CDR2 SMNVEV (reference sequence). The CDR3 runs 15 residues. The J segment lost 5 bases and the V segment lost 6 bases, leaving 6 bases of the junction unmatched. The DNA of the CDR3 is TGTGCCAGCAGCGGGGGACAGGGGGCGAGAGATACGCAGTATTTT. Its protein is CASSGGQGARDTQYF.

The CDR3 loop is CASSRRPGLNQPQHF. The CDR3 DNA reads as TGCGCCAGCAGCCGGAGGCCGGGCTTAAATCAGCCCCAGCATTTT. The chain uses TRBV4-1 and TRBJ1-5; no clear D. Trimming shortened V by 4 bases and J by 4 bases, and 14 bases separated the two germline ends. This CDR3 is 15 amino acids long. Germline-derived CDR1 and CDR2 are MGHRA and YSYEKL.

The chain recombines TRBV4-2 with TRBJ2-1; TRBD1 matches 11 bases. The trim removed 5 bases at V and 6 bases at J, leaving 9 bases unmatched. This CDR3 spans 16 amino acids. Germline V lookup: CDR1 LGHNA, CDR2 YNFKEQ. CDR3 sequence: CASSKGGQGGVNEQFF. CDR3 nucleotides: TGTGCCAGCAGCAAGGGGGGACAGGGGGGAGTCAATGAGCAGTTCTTC.

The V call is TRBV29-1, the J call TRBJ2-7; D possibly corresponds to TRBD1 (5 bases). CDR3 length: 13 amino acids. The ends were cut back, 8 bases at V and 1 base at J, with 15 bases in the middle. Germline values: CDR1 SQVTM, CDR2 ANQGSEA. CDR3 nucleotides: TGCAGCCCCCCGGACACCGTTTCCTACGAGCAGTACTTC. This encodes CSPPDTVSYEQYF.

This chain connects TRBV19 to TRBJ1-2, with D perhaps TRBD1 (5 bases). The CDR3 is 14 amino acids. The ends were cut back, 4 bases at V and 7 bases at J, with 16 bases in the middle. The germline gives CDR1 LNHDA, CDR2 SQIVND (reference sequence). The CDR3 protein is CASSTSWDGRGYTF. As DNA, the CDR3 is TGTGCCAGTAGTACATCTTGGGACGGCCGTGGCTACACCTTC.

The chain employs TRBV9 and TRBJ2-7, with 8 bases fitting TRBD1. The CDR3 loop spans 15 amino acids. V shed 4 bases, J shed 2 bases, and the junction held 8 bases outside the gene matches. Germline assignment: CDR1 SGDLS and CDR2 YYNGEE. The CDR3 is CASSPSLDRAYEQYF. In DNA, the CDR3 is TGTGCCAGCAGCCCAAGTCTGGACAGGGCCTACGAGCAGTACTTC.

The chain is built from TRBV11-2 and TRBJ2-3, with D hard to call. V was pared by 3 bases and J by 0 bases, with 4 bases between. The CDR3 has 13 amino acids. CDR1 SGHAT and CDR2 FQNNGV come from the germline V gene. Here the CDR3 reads CASSFASTDTQYF. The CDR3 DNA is TGTGCCAGCAGCTTTGCGAGCACAGATACGCAGTATTTT.

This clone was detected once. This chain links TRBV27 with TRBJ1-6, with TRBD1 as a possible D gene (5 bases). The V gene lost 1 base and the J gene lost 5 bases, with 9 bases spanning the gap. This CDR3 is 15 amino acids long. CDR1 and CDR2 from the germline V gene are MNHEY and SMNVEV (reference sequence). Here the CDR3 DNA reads TGTGCCAGCAGTTTATGGGGCAGCAATAATTCACCCCTCCACTTT. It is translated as CASSLWGSNNSPLHF.

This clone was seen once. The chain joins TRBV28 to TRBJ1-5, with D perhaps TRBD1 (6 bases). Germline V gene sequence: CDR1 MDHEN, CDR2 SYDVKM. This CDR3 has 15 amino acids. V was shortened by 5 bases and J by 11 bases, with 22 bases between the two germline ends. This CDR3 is CASSTGTSVGAAQHF. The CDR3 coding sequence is TGTGCCAGCAGTACCGGGACATCGGTAGGGGCAGCCCAGCATTTT.

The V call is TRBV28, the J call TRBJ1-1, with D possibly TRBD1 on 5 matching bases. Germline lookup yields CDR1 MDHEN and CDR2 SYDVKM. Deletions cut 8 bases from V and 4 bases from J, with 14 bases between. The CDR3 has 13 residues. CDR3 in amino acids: CASPGPWGTEAFF. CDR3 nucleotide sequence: TGTGCCAGCCCGGGACCCTGGGGCACTGAAGCTTTCTTT.

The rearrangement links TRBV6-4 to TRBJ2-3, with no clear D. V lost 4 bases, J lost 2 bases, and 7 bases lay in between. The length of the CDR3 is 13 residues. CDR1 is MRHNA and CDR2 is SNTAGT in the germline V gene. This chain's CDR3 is CASSVQPTDTQYF. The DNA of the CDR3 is TGTGCCAGCAGTGTACAGCCCACAGATACGCAGTATTTT.

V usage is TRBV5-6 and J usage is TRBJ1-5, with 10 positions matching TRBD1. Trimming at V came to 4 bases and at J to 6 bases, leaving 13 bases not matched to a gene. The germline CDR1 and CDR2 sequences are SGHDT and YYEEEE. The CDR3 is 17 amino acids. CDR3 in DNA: TGTGCCAGCAGCCTGGGTCCCCGGGACAGGGGTATTCAGCCCCAGCATTTT. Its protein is CASSLGPRDRGIQPQHF. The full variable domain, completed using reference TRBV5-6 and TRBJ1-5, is DAGVTQSPTHLIKTRGQQVTLRCSPKSGHDTVSWYQQALGQGPQFIFQYYEEEERQRGNFPDRFSGHQFPNYSSELNVNALLLGDSALYLCASSLGPRDRGIQPQHFGDGTRLSIL.

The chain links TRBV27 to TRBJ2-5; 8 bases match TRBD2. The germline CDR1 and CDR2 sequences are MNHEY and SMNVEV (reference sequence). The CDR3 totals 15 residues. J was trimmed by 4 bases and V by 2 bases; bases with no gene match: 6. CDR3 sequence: CASSLGPGGPETQYF. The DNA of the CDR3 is TGTGCCAGCAGTTTAGGTCCGGGAGGGCCAGAGACCCAGTACTTC.

This CDR3 reads CASSPSFPGTSGFREQFF. Here the CDR3 DNA reads TGTGCCAGCAGTCCCTCCTTTCCGGGGACTAGCGGGTTTCGTGAGCAGTTCTTC. V usage is TRBV27 and J usage is TRBJ2-1; 12 bases are shared with TRBD2. V lost 5 bases to trimming and J lost 9 bases; unmatched junction nucleotides: 17. The CDR3 has 18 amino acids. CDR1 is MNHEY and CDR2 is SMNVEV in the germline V gene (reference sequence).

The CDR3 bases are TGTGCCAGCAGCTTAGGGACAGATGAAAAACTGTTTTTT. This encodes CASSLGTDEKLFF. The rearrangement uses TRBV7-6 and TRBJ1-4, with a weak D call TRBD1 (6 bases). V dropped 1 base and J dropped 6 bases, with 6 bases sitting between them. This CDR3 is 13 amino acids long. Germline CDR1 SGHVS, CDR2 FNYEAQ.

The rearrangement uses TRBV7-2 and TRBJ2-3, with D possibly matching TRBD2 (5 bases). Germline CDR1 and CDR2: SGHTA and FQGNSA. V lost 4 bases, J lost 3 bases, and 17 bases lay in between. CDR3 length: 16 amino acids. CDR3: CASSSPLAASTDTQYF. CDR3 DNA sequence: TGTGCCAGCAGCTCGCCCCTAGCAGCCTCGACAGATACGCAGTATTTT.

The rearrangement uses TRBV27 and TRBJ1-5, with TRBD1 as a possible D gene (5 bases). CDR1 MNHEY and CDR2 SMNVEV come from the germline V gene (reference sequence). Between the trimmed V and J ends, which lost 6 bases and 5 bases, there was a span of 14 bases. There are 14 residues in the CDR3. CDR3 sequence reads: CASSLRGHDQPQHF. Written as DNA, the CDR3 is TGTGCCAGCAGCCTTCGGGGCCACGATCAGCCCCAGCATTTT.

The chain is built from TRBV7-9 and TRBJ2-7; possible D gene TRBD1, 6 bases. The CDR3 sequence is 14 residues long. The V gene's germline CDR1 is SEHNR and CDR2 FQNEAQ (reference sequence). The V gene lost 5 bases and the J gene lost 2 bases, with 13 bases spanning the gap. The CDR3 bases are TGTGCCAGCAGCATGATGACAGGCCCCTACGAGCAGTACTTC. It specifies CASSMMTGPYEQYF.